This T cell receptor (beta chain) derives from a study of OX40 agonist ivuxolimab in advanced cancers. At the level of the study: Patients assigned to dose escalation were diagnosed with hepatocellular carcinoma, melanoma, renal cell or head and neck cancer. Having had anti-PD-1, anti-PD-L1 or anti-CTLA-4 therapy before was allowed, and approximately 40% had some.

Libraries were prepared by immunoSEQ multiplex PCR; TCRdb keeps only in-frame clonotypes and omits some of them. This table holds about 19,000 clones, about 82% found once. Germline CDR1 reads SGHRS; CDR2 reads YFSETQ. CDR3 length: 16 amino acids. V shed 0 bases and J shed 2 bases, with 14 bases lying between them. The rearrangement joins TRBV5-1 to TRBJ1-1; D gene unclear. The sample consisted of CD4+ or CD8+ T cells sorted from blood, taken in a trial of the OX40 agonist ivuxolimab. The sequence derives from an adult with an advanced solid tumor such as melanoma, head and neck, liver or kidney cancer. This CDR3 is CASSLVGLTVNTEAFF. The DNA for the CDR3 is TGCGCCAGCAGCTTGGTGGGGTTAACAGTTAACACTGAAGCTTTCTTT.